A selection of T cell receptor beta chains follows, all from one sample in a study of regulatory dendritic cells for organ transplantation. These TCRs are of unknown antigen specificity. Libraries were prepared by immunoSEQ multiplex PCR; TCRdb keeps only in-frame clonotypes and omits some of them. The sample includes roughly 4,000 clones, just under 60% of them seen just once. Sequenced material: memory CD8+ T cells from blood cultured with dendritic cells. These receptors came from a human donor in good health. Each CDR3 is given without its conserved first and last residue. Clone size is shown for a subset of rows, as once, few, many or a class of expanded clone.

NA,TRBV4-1,ASSQAGLLAQY
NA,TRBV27,ASSSSTIPYNQPQH
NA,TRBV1,TSSQEQPYSNQPQH
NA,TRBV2,ASKEAHRNTEAF
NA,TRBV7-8,ASSSGLALRGETQY
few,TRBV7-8,ASSRDRGLINQPQH
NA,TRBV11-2,ASSLGGRDTEAF
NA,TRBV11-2,ASSPGTGRNSPLH
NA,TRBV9,ASSVAYRGSNYGYT
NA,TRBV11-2,ASSLELRIASVGKNIQY
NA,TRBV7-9,ASSLNTGDNQPQH
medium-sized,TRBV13,ASSALAGGFEGSYEQY
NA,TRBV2,ASEGWPSGTASTDTQY
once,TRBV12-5,ASGLRGTGGKDEQF
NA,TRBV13,ASSLTGNSPLH
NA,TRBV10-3,ATKDRDSTDTQY
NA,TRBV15,ATSLDRGYYEQY
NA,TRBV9,ASSVGGSGNEQF